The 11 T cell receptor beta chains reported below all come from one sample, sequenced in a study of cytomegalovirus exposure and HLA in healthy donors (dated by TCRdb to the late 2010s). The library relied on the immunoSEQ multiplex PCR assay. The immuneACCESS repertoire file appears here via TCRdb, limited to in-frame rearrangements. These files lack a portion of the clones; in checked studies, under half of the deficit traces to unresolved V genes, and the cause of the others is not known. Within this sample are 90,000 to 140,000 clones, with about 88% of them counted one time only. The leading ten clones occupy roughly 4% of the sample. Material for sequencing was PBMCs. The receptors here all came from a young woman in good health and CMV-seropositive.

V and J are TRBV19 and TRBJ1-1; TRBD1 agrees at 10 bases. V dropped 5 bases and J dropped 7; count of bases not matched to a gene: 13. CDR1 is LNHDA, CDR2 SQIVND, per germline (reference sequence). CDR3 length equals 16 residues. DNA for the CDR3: TGTGCCAGTAGTGACCTCAGGGACAGGGGAACACATGAAGCTTTCTTT. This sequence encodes CASSDLRDRGTHEAFF.

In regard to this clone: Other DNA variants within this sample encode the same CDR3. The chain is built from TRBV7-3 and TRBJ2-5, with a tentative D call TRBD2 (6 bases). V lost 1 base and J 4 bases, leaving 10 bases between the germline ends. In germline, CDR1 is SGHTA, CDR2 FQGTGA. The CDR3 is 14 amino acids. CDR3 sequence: CASSLNGGRETQYF. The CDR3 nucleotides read TGTGCCAGCAGCTTAAACGGGGGACGAGAGACCCAGTACTTC.

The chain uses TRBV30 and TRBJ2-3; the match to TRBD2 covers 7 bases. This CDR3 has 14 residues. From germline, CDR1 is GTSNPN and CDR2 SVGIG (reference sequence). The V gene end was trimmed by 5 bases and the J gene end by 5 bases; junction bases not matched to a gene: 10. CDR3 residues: CAWAGLAAKDTQYF. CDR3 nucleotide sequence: TGTGCCTGGGCGGGGCTAGCGGCGAAAGATACGCAGTATTTT.

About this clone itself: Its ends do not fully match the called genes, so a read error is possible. DNA for the CDR3: TGTGCCAGCCTATTTAGCGGGGCTCAAGGGACCCAGTACTTC. Its protein is CASLFSGAQGTQYF. The chain is built from TRBV2 and TRBJ2-5; the match to TRBD2 covers 8 bases. Germline V gene data show CDR1 as SNHLY and CDR2 as FYNNEI. CDR3 length: 14 residues. The full variable domain, rest sourced from reference TRBV2 and TRBJ2-5, is EPEVTQTPSHQVTQMGQEVILRCVPISNHLYFYWYRQILGQKVEFLVSFYNNEISEKSEIFDDQFSVERPDGSNFTLKIRSTKLEDSAMYFCASLFSGAQGTQYFGPGTRLLVL.

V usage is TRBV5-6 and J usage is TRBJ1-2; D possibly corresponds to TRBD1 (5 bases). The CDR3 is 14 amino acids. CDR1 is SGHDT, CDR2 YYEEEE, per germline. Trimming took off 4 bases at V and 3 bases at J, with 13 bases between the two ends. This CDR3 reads CASSPGGGDYGYTF. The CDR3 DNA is TGTGCCAGCAGCCCGGGCGGGGGGGACTATGGCTACACCTTC.

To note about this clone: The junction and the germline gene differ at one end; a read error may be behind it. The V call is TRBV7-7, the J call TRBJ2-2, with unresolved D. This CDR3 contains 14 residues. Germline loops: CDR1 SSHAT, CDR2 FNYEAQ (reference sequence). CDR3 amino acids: CASSSILNTGELFF. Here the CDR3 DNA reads TGTGCTAGCAGTTCCATACTGAACACCGGGGAGCTGTTTTTT. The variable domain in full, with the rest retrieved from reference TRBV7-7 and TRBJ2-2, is GAGVSQSPRYKVTKRGQDVTLRCDPISSHATLYWYQQALGQGPEFLTYFNYEAQPDKSGLPSDRFSAERPEGSISTLTIQRTEQRDSAMYRCASSSILNTGELFFGEGSRLTVL.

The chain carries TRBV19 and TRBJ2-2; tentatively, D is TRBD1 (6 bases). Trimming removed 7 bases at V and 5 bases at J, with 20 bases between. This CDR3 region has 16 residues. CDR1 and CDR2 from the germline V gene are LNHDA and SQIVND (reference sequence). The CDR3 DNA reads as TGTGCCAGTAAAGGCAGGGGAGCGATGGGGACCGGGGAGCTGTTTTTT. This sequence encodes CASKGRGAMGTGELFF.

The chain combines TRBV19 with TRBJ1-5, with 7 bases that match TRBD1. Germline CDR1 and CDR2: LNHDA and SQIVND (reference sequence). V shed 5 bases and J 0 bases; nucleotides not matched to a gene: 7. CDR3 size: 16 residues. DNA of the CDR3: TGTGCCAGTAGTCCTCGACAGGGCCTTAGCAATCAGCCCCAGCATTTT. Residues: CASSPRQGLSNQPQHF.

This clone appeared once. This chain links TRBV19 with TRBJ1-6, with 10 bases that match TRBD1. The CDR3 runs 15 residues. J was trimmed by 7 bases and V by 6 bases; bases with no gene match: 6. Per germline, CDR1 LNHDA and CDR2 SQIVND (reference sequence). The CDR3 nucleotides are TGTGCCAGTAGCCCGACAGGGGGCGCGAATTCACCCCTCCACTTT. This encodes CASSPTGGANSPLHF.

The CDR3 here is CASSFGQGGINYGYTF. The CDR3 DNA reads as TGTGCCAGCAGCTTTGGACAGGGCGGGATTAACTATGGCTACACCTTC. J is TRBJ1-2 and V is TRBV7-9; TRBD1 agrees at 8 bases. Per the germline V gene, CDR1 is SEHNR and CDR2 is FQNEAQ (reference sequence). CDR3 length equals 16 residues. V dropped 3 bases and J dropped 1; count of bases not matched to a gene: 7.

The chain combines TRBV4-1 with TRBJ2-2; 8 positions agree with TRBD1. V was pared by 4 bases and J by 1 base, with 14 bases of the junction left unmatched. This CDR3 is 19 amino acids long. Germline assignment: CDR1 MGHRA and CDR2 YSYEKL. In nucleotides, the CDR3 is TGCGCCAGCAGCCTAGGGACCAGGACAGGGCGTCTGAACACCGGGGAGCTGTTTTTT. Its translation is CASSLGTRTGRLNTGELFF.